The entry below gives a single T cell receptor (beta chain) sequence along with its context. It has no known antigen specificity. No much larger clone exists at a distance of one base, and base qualities are not known. The sample belongs to a study of regulatory T cells in long-lasting Graves disease (TCRdb year 2021). About the investigation overall: Persistent Graves' disease was defined as persistently positive TSH receptor autoantibodies together with antithyroid drug treatment for over 5 years. A total of roughly 35 samples were covered by TCR sequencing, comprising some 13 persistent and roughly 20 newly diagnosed Graves' disease patients. The study was registered as a clinical trial and conducted in China. Peripheral blood TCR sequencing and RNA sequencing compared persistent Graves' disease patients with newly diagnosed Graves' disease patients. Persistent Graves' disease patients in the clinical cohort had taken antithyroid drugs for approximately 9.5 years on average. What the work shows at the level of the full study, not this receptor alone: The authors acknowledged the small sample size as a limitation that may reduce accuracy. Sequencing and analysis were restricted to the TCR beta chain. A larger number of public clonotypes was shared among persistent patients (around 3,000) than among newly diagnosed patients (roughly 930). Because the primary lesion, thyroid tissue, could not be accessed, the study looked at peripheral blood alone. TRBV28, TRBJ1-2 and TRBJ2-5 were preferentially used in persistent disease, while TRBV20-1 and TRBJ2-1 were favored in newly diagnosed disease. Persistent Graves' disease patients showed lower TCR Shannon entropy and fewer highly expanded clones than newly diagnosed patients, suggesting clonal expansion.

The intended sense of this specimen's time point label: persistent/refractory GD, antithyroid drugs over 5 years with positive TRAb. For both TCR sequencing and RNA sequencing, RNA was extracted from PBMCs using TRIzol. The diagnosis of Graves' disease was made according to American Thyroid Association guidelines. Patients for the study were recruited at an endocrinology department in Xi'an, China. Each patient gave 9 to 10 milliliters of peripheral blood, collected in an EDTA anticoagulant tube. PBMCs were isolated by Ficoll Paque Plus density gradient separation without further T cell sorting. RNA quality was checked with an Agilent 2100 Bioanalyzer and agarose gel, and concentration with a NanoDrop 2000. Library prep was done by multiplex PCR. Sequencing was carried out with an Illumina HiSeq 4000. iRepertoire HTBI primers and Arm-PCR amplification of CDR3 regions were used to construct TCR beta libraries. PCR products were gel purified before sequencing. Under the source paper's analysis protocol: Gene usage analysis of CDR3 amino acid clonotypes relied on the 62 TRBV and about 15 TRBJ segments identified across samples. COPE and FqMerger were used to merge the filtered high-quality paired reads into contigs. BLAST was used to align contigs to the IMGT TRBV, TRBD and TRBJ reference genes, and CDR3 was defined following IMGT. Any clonotype with a frequency above 0.1% was classified as a highly expanded clone. Shannon entropy was used to measure repertoire diversity, and the Gini coefficient was used to measure V-J evenness. Clonotypes shared by more than one individual were considered public. Using fastp trimming at Q25 and MiXCR clonotype assembly, TCRdb reanalyzed the public sequencing data and kept in-frame beta chains. CDR3 protein sequences are deduplicated, and each keeps its most common genes and DNA. The V and J calls here are based on TCRdb, not the publication. The sample has about 290,000 distinct CDR3 sequences on record, 22% of them singletons. Clones ranked in the top ten supply roughly three fifths of the sample.

The germline V gene sets CDR1 to MGHDK and CDR2 to SYGVNS. Trimming removed 4 bases from V and 3 bases from J, leaving 10 bases between the germline ends. The CDR3 starts with the cysteine, ends with the phenylalanine, and has 13 residues. Kept here is only the CDR3 DNA, which spans 39 bases and is read in frame from base 1. The source is a female donor with Graves disease. The specimen was peripheral blood mononuclear cells (PBMCs), collected when the disease was refractory, from a patient treated with antithyroid drugs. Recombination connected TRBV25-1 to TRBJ2-7; no D gene can be assigned with confidence. The DNA reads TGTGCCAGCAGTGGGGCGGCTCTCTACGAGCAGTACTTC. Translated, it gives CASSGAALYEQYF.